These 2 T cell receptor beta chains came from one sample sequenced in a study of cytomegalovirus exposure and HLA in healthy donors. Both 60 Vbeta primers and 13 Jbeta primers went into the PCR. The assay was immunoSEQ multiplex PCR, and TCRdb's table has in-frame clones only and misses some. The repertoire holds 130,000 to 150,000 clones, over 8% seen once, with 1.5% to 2% in the top ten. Sequenced input: PBMCs. These receptors were taken from a male donor in good health and CMV-seronegative.

The chain is built from TRBV6-1 and TRBJ2-2; D is perhaps TRBD1 (6 bases). Germline lookup yields CDR1 MNHNS and CDR2 SASEGT. This CDR3 is built from 15 residues. Trimming took 7 bases from V and 0 from J, leaving 12 bases between them. The CDR3 here is CASNLQGTNTGELFF. CDR3 DNA sequence: TGTGCCAGCAACCTCCAGGGGACGAACACCGGGGAGCTGTTTTTT.

This clone has only a few counts. The chain links TRBV29-1 to TRBJ1-1; maybe TRBD1 (6 bases). Germline V gene data show CDR1 as SQVTM and CDR2 as ANQGSEA. The CDR3 is made up of 14 amino acids. V shed 5 bases and J shed 6 bases, with 19 bases lying between them. Written as DNA, the CDR3 is TGCAGCGTTAACACAGGGTTCGTTTTCGCTGAAGCTTTCTTT. The encoded protein is CSVNTGFVFAEAFF.